The 25 T cell receptor beta chains below all came from one sample that was sequenced in a study of OX40 agonist ivuxolimab in advanced cancers. Method: immunoSEQ multiplex PCR; TCRdb's copy keeps in-frame clones and lacks some. The data show 60,000 to 70,000 clones, with about 88% seen just once and around 0.6% held by the top ten. The specimen was CD4+ or CD8+ T cells sorted from blood, collected in a trial of the OX40 agonist ivuxolimab. All receptors derive from an adult with an advanced solid tumor such as melanoma, head and neck, liver or kidney cancer.

The V gene is TRBV25-1, the J gene TRBJ2-7; D may be TRBD1 (6 bases). The CDR3 runs 16 residues. Between the trimmed V and J ends, which lost 9 bases and 2 bases, there was a span of 23 bases. Germline-derived CDR1 and CDR2 are MGHDK and SYGVNS. CDR3 DNA sequence: TGTGCCAGTGGGGGCTTTGTCACTCACAACACCTACGAGCAGTACTTC. This codes for CASGGFVTHNTYEQYF.

About this clone itself: Because the CDR3's place on the DNA is in doubt, the DNA is left out and the CDR3 is given as listed by TCRdb. The genes are TRBV5-1 and TRBJ1-4. CDR1 and CDR2 from the germline V gene are SGHRS and YFSETQ. A total of 16 residues make up the CDR3, ends included. CDR3 protein: CASSFGQGARGEKLFF.

The DNA of the CDR3 is TGTGCCAGCAGCGACAGGCGGGTTGAGACCCAGTACTTC. It is translated as CASSDRRVETQYF. This chain connects TRBV6-1 to TRBJ2-5; tentative D call: TRBD1 (6 bases). The V gene's germline CDR1 is MNHNS and CDR2 SASEGT. The CDR3 loop spans 13 amino acids. The V end was cut by 6 bases, the J end by 5 bases, with 13 bases between.

In its sample, this clone was seen once. The V and J genes are TRBV7-2 and TRBJ2-7, with D perhaps matching TRBD2 (6 bases). Germline V gives CDR1 SGHTA, CDR2 FQGNSA. This CDR3 has 14 residues. The V gene lost 7 bases and the J gene lost 2 bases, with 15 bases spanning the gap. CDR3 loop: CASTFGGAPYEQYF. The CDR3, as DNA: TGTGCCAGCACCTTTGGAGGGGCGCCCTACGAGCAGTACTTC.

The chain recombines TRBV6-6 with TRBJ2-2; weak D call: TRBD2 (5 bases). The germline gives CDR1 MNHNY, CDR2 SVGAGI (reference sequence). There are 16 residues in the CDR3. V shed 5 bases and J shed 4 bases, with 17 bases lying between them. CDR3 in DNA: TGTGCCAGCAGTGGACCAGGACTTGGACCCACCGGGGAGCTGTTTTTT. Protein product: CASSGPGLGPTGELFF.

The J gene is TRBJ2-1, the V gene TRBV6-5, with D possibly matching TRBD2 (5 bases). Trimming shortened V by 0 bases and J by 10 bases, and 10 bases separated the two germline ends. Germline V lookup: CDR1 MNHEY, CDR2 SVGAGI. The CDR3 consists of 13 residues. This CDR3 reads CASSYSGPGEQFF. The DNA of the CDR3 is TGTGCCAGCAGTTACTCGGGCCCGGGAGAGCAGTTCTTC.

This rearrangement joins TRBV11-2 to TRBJ1-3, with D uncertain. Looked up from germline, CDR1 is SGHAT and CDR2 is FQNNGV. This CDR3 contains 17 residues. Trimming took off 3 bases at V and 0 bases at J, with 15 bases between the two ends. The CDR3 DNA is TGTGCCAGCAGCTTCTATACCGGCGTAAACTCTGGAAACACCATATATTTT. This sequence encodes CASSFYTGVNSGNTIYF.

The CDR3 spells CASSPFALAGSSYNEQFF. CDR3 in DNA: TGTGCCAGCAGTCCGTTCGCGCTAGCGGGAAGCTCCTACAATGAGCAGTTCTTC. The genes are TRBV27 and TRBJ2-1; 9 bases are shared with TRBD2. The CDR3 extends over 18 amino acids. Germline assignment: CDR1 MNHEY and CDR2 SMNVEV (reference sequence). Losses at the gene ends were 5 bases for V and 0 bases for J; bases not matched to a gene: 11.

The chain recombines TRBV7-2 with TRBJ2-1; D remains ambiguous. Germline V gene lookup returns CDR1 SGHTA and CDR2 FQGNSA. With 8 bases removed from V and 4 bases from J, the gap between germline ends came to 6 bases. This CDR3 comprises 11 residues. The CDR3 sequence is CASGLYNEQFF. As DNA, the CDR3 is TGTGCCAGCGGGTTATACAATGAGCAGTTCTTC.

V is TRBV10-3 and J is TRBJ2-1; D unresolved. Between the trimmed V and J ends, which lost 3 bases and 6 bases, there was a span of 9 bases. Germline V gene data show CDR1 as ENHRY and CDR2 as SYGVKD. The CDR3 totals 13 residues. The DNA for the CDR3 is TGTGCCATCAGTGAAAGTGGCCGCAATGAGCAGTTCTTC. Translation: CAISESGRNEQFF.

The rearrangement uses TRBV2 and TRBJ2-6; a weak D match, TRBD1 (6 bases). This CDR3 has 17 residues. Germline assignment: CDR1 SNHLY and CDR2 FYNNEI. V was trimmed by 4 bases and J by 4 bases, leaving 17 bases between them. The CDR3 spells CASSGPVQGRGANVLTF. CDR3 nucleotide sequence: TGTGCCAGCAGTGGTCCGGTACAGGGACGAGGGGCCAACGTCCTGACTTTC.

V and J are TRBV19 and TRBJ2-1; the D gene is possibly TRBD1 (5 bases). V was clipped by 7 bases and J by 8 bases, with 15 bases between them. CDR3 length: 13 residues. CDR1 and CDR2 (germline): LNHDA, SQIVND (reference sequence). CDR3 DNA: TGTGCCAGTAAAGGCAGGGATCGTCATGAGCAGTTCTTC. Translation: CASKGRDRHEQFF.

The chain recombines TRBV18 with TRBJ1-1, with D possibly matching TRBD1 (5 bases). Trimming removed 4 bases from V and 3 bases from J, with 18 bases in between. The CDR3 consists of 16 residues. CDR1 is KGHSH and CDR2 is LQKENI in the germline V gene. For the CDR3, the DNA is TGTGCCAGCTCACTGAACGACATGGGGACGGACACTGAAGCTTTCTTT. Residues: CASSLNDMGTDTEAFF.

The V and J genes are TRBV7-2 and TRBJ1-5, with a tentative D call TRBD1 (6 bases). Deletions cut 4 bases from V and 7 bases from J, with 11 bases between. The germline gives CDR1 SGHTA, CDR2 FQGNSA. The CDR3 extends over 13 amino acids. CDR3 nucleotides: TGTGCCAGCAGCTACGACAGGATCCAGCCCCAGCATTTT. Encoded protein: CASSYDRIQPQHF.

The chain couples TRBV7-8 to TRBJ1-2, with D maybe TRBD1 (5 bases). V lost 5 bases and J lost 0, with 22 bases in between. CDR1 and CDR2 (germline): SGHVS, FQNEAQ. This CDR3 has 18 amino acids. CDR3: CASSPPAAGGLANYGYTF. The CDR3 bases are TGTGCCAGCAGCCCGCCGGCTGCCGGGGGTTTAGCTAACTATGGCTACACCTTC.

The chain carries TRBV7-8 and TRBJ1-5; maybe TRBD1 (6 bases). V was cut by 7 bases and J by 2 bases, with 21 bases left in between. Germline lookup yields CDR1 SGHVS and CDR2 FQNEAQ. The CDR3 covers 17 residues. In DNA form, the CDR3 reads TGTGCCAGCACCATTAGAGGGGGTCCAAATGGCAATCAGCCCCAGCATTTT. Its translation: CASTIRGGPNGNQPQHF.

About this clone: Different DNA sequences within this sample yield the same CDR3. This sequence joins TRBV9 and TRBJ1-2; 9 positions agree with TRBD1. Germline CDR1 and CDR2: SGDLS and YYNGEE. V was pared by 3 bases and J by 3 bases, with 3 bases of the junction left unmatched. This CDR3 region has 14 residues. CDR3 in amino acids: CASSAGTGYYGYTF. The CDR3 DNA reads as TGTGCCAGCAGCGCCGGGACAGGGTACTATGGCTACACCTTC.

The chain recombines TRBV10-3 with TRBJ2-7; the match to TRBD2 covers 11 bases. The CDR3 runs to 15 residues. Trimming took 3 bases from V and 1 from J; bases not matched to a gene: 2. Germline V lookup: CDR1 ENHRY, CDR2 SYGVKD. The CDR3 DNA is TGTGCCATCAGTGAAGGGACTAGCGGATCCTACGAGCAGTACTTC. Translated: CAISEGTSGSYEQYF.

The chain uses TRBV4-3 and TRBJ2-7; tentatively, D is TRBD1 (5 bases). The germline gives CDR1 LGHNA, CDR2 YSLEER. Between the trimmed V and J ends, which lost 3 bases and 3 bases, there was a span of 15 bases. The CDR3 is 15 residues long. The CDR3 sequence is CASSQPGAGIYEQYF. As DNA, the CDR3 is TGCGCCAGCAGCCAGCCTGGGGCAGGGATCTACGAGCAGTACTTC.

The gene calls are TRBV5-4 and TRBJ1-1, with D possibly matching TRBD1 (6 bases). Trimming removed 4 bases at V and 1 base at J, with 8 bases between. The CDR3 consists of 13 residues. The germline gives CDR1 SGHNT, CDR2 YYREEE (reference sequence). CDR3 amino acids: CASSPGANTEAFF. The CDR3 bases are TGTGCCAGCAGCCCAGGGGCGAACACTGAAGCTTTCTTT.

The V gene is TRBV4-3, the J gene TRBJ2-1; the match to TRBD2 covers 13 bases. The CDR3 spans 15 residues. The ends lost 4 bases at V and 8 bases at J; junction bases unmatched: 5. From germline, CDR1 is LGHNA and CDR2 YSLEER. CDR3 nucleotides: TGCGCCAGCAGCCTGACTAGCGGGGGGCCACATGAGCAGTTCTTC. It specifies CASSLTSGGPHEQFF.

The chain is built from TRBV7-9 and TRBJ1-6; D might be TRBD1 (5 bases). The CDR3 totals 12 residues. Germline V gives CDR1 SEHNR, CDR2 FQNEAQ (reference sequence). The V end was cut by 8 bases, the J end by 10 bases, with 12 bases between. CDR3 coding DNA: TGTGCCAGCTCTCTGGGGGTCTCACCCCTCCACTTT. This sequence encodes CASSLGVSPLHF.

This chain joins TRBV6-6 and TRBJ2-2; 8 bases map to TRBD1. Germline V gene sequence: CDR1 MNHNY, CDR2 SVGAGI (reference sequence). V shed 4 bases and J 1 base; nucleotides not matched to a gene: 5. The CDR3 contains 16 residues. CDR3 bases: TGTGCCAGCAGTTCCGCCGGGACAGGGAACACCGGGGAGCTGTTTTTT. Translated, it gives CASSSAGTGNTGELFF.

Remarks on this clone: The same CDR3 can be traced to other DNA sequences in this sample. The V and J genes are TRBV5-1 and TRBJ2-6, with a tentative D call TRBD1 (6 bases). The V end was cut by 4 bases, the J end by 4 bases, with 12 bases between. CDR3 length: 15 amino acids. Germline V CDR1 and CDR2: SGHRS, YFSETQ. The chain's CDR3 is CASSPTGTGANVLTF. The CDR3 bases are TGCGCCAGCAGCCCTACCGGGACAGGGGCCAACGTCCTGACTTTC.

This clone came up once. The chain couples TRBV6-1 to TRBJ2-5; D is perhaps TRBD1 (7 bases). V was clipped by 8 bases and J by 2 bases, with 15 bases between them. Germline V gives CDR1 MNHNS, CDR2 SASEGT. CDR3 length: 14 amino acids. CDR3 protein: CASLAGQRQETQYF. The CDR3 bases are TGTGCCAGCCTGGCGGGACAGAGACAAGAGACCCAGTACTTC.